Listed here is a single T cell receptor beta chain. Its antigen is unknown. Each CDR3 protein is one row after TCRdb ran MiXCR on the 5' RACE reads. This sample has roughly 500,000 distinct CDR3 sequences, with less than 20% found just once. This CDR3 has 13 residues. Trimming took 1 base from V and 5 from J, leaving 9 bases between them. The germline V gene has CDR1 SGHVS and CDR2 FNYEAQ. The source of the sample is a study of T cells after yellow fever vaccination. Study information: Fractions low in cell number were prepared with SMART-Seq v4 Ultra Low Input.

Study-level findings and limits: Among all clonotypes, a small share was observed in both CD4 and CD8 compartments.

The sequence was collected from a young man who received the YFV17D yellow fever vaccine. The chain joins TRBV7-6 to TRBJ2-7; D perhaps matches TRBD2 (6 bases). The input for sequencing was PBMCs, taken 15 days after the yellow fever booster vaccination. This chain's CDR3 is CASSLGGDHEQYF. The CDR3 DNA is TGTGCCAGCAGCTTAGGCGGGGACCACGAGCAGTACTTC.